A selection of T cell receptor beta chains follows, all from one sample in a study of blood T cell repertoires in COVID-19. TCRdb keeps only in-frame clones here, not all; method: immunoSEQ multiplex PCR. Here the sample spans approximately 250,000 clones, roughly 84% being singletons. Source material: peripheral blood. The receptors were sampled from a middle-aged woman who had recovered from COVID-19. Both conserved end residues are part of each CDR3. A D gene is named only where the DNA matches it firmly. Only some rows state a clone size, as once, few, many or a class for expanded clones.

D gene: -
V gene: TRBV6-2/TRBV6-3
J gene: TRBJ1-5
clone size: once
CDR3 DNA: TGTGCCAGCAGTTACGGGGGCGCGAGGAATCAGCCCCAGCATTTT
CDR3 protein: CASSYGGARNQPQHF

D gene: -
V gene: TRBV19
J gene: TRBJ1-5
clone size: -
CDR3 DNA: TGTGCCAGTAGTATACGGGACAAGGCGTTGATATCTACTCAGCCCCAGCATTTT
CDR3 protein: CASSIRDKALISTQPQHF

D gene: -
V gene: TRBV19
J gene: TRBJ2-1
clone size: -
CDR3 DNA: TGTGCCAGTAGTATGGTCGGGGATGAGCAGTTCTTC
CDR3 protein: CASSMVGDEQFF

D gene: -
V gene: TRBV7-9
J gene: TRBJ1-6
clone size: few
CDR3 DNA: TGTGCCAGCACATCCGGGGTTGGAGGTCTTGGATCACCCCTCCACTTT
CDR3 protein: CASTSGVGGLGSPLHF

D gene: TRBD1
V gene: TRBV24-1
J gene: TRBJ2-3
clone size: -
CDR3 DNA: TGTGCCACCAGTGATGATTATAACGGCGGGACAGGGGTTCCAGATACGCAGTATTTT
CDR3 protein: CATSDDYNGGTGVPDTQYF

D gene: -
V gene: TRBV24-1
J gene: TRBJ1-2
clone size: -
CDR3 DNA: TGTGCCACCAGTGATTTGACAGATGGCTACACCTTC
CDR3 protein: CATSDLTDGYTF

D gene: TRBD2
V gene: TRBV6-1
J gene: TRBJ2-3
clone size: -
CDR3 DNA: TGTGCCAGCAGTGGGTCCTCCGGGACTAACACAGATACGCAGTATTTT
CDR3 protein: CASSGSSGTNTDTQYF

D gene: -
V gene: TRBV5-4
J gene: TRBJ2-5
clone size: -
CDR3 DNA: TGTGCCAGCAGCTTGAAGGGGCTTGGGGCCGAGACCCAGTACTTC
CDR3 protein: CASSLKGLGAETQYF

D gene: TRBD1
V gene: TRBV6-5
J gene: TRBJ2-5
clone size: -
CDR3 DNA: TGTGCCAGCAGTTACTCAACAGGGGGCGAGAAAGAGACCCAGTACTTC
CDR3 protein: CASSYSTGGEKETQYF

D gene: TRBD2
V gene: TRBV10-3
J gene: TRBJ2-7
clone size: -
CDR3 DNA: TGTGCCATCAGATCCGGGACTAGCTCCTACGAGCAGTACTTC
CDR3 protein: CAIRSGTSSYEQYF

D gene: -
V gene: TRBV3-1/TRBV3-2
J gene: TRBJ1-2
clone size: -
CDR3 DNA: TGTGCCAGCAGCCAAACAGCTGGCTACACCTTC
CDR3 protein: CASSQTAGYTF

D gene: TRBD1
V gene: TRBV6-1
J gene: TRBJ1-2
clone size: -
CDR3 DNA: TGTGCCAGCAGTGAGACAGGGGGACCGGGGTATGGCTACACCTTC
CDR3 protein: CASSETGGPGYGYTF

D gene: -
V gene: TRBV7-9
J gene: TRBJ2-7
clone size: -
CDR3 DNA: TGTGCCAGCAGCTTAATCTTCACGTTCGGGACATCGGCTTACGAGCAGTACTTC
CDR3 protein: CASSLIFTFGTSAYEQYF

D gene: -
V gene: TRBV7-2
J gene: TRBJ1-2
clone size: -
CDR3 DNA: TGTGCCAGCAGCTTAGTCGGACAGTCTTCTATTGGCTACACCTTC
CDR3 protein: CASSLVGQSSIGYTF

D gene: -
V gene: TRBV7-2
J gene: TRBJ2-1
clone size: -
CDR3 DNA: TGTGCCAGCAGCTCTCTCGCGACCTACAATGAGCAGTTCTTC
CDR3 protein: CASSSLATYNEQFF

D gene: -
V gene: TRBV2
J gene: TRBJ2-7
clone size: -
CDR3 DNA: TGTGCCAGCACTTTAGGGGGGGGCTACGAGCAGTACTTC
CDR3 protein: CASTLGGGYEQYF

D gene: -
V gene: TRBV12-2
J gene: TRBJ1-5
clone size: -
CDR3 DNA: TGTGCAAGTCGCTCCCCTACAGATAGCAATCAGCCCCAGCATTTT
CDR3 protein: CASRSPTDSNQPQHF

D gene: -
V gene: TRBV11-2
J gene: TRBJ1-1
clone size: -
CDR3 DNA: TGTGCCAGCAGCTTAGGTCCATGGTCGGCTGAAGCTTTCTTT
CDR3 protein: CASSLGPWSAEAFF

D gene: -
V gene: TRBV28
J gene: TRBJ1-1
clone size: -
CDR3 DNA: TGTGCCATCCGAGAGCGGGGTAACCCTGAAGCTTTCTTT
CDR3 protein: CAIRERGNPEAFF

D gene: -
V gene: TRBV5-1
J gene: TRBJ2-5
clone size: -
CDR3 DNA: TGCGCCAGCAGCGCCGGAGGAAACCAAGAGACCCAGTACTTC
CDR3 protein: CASSAGGNQETQYF

D gene: -
V gene: TRBV7-9
J gene: TRBJ1-2
clone size: once
CDR3 DNA: TGTGCCAGCAGCTCCACAGGGTTGGGCTACACCTTC
CDR3 protein: CASSSTGLGYTF

D gene: -
V gene: TRBV28
J gene: TRBJ2-4
clone size: -
CDR3 DNA: TGTGCCAGCAACGAGCAGGGGCCAAACATTCAGTACTTC
CDR3 protein: CASNEQGPNIQYF

D gene: -
V gene: TRBV29-1
J gene: TRBJ1-1
clone size: -
CDR3 DNA: TGCAGCGTAGCCCGGGGAGTGGGTACTGAAGCTTTCTTT
CDR3 protein: CSVARGVGTEAFF

D gene: TRBD2
V gene: TRBV18
J gene: TRBJ2-1
clone size: -
CDR3 DNA: TGTGCCAGCTCACCCCCAGGTGGCGGGGGGTTTAATGAGCAGTTCTTC
CDR3 protein: CASSPPGGGGFNEQFF

D gene: -
V gene: TRBV28
J gene: TRBJ2-7
clone size: -
CDR3 DNA: TGTGCCAGCAGCCCTGGACAGAACGAGCAGTACTTC
CDR3 protein: CASSPGQNEQYF

D gene: -
V gene: TRBV29-1
J gene: TRBJ2-1
clone size: once
CDR3 DNA: TGCAGCGTGCGGGGTAGCCACAATGAGCAGTTCTTC
CDR3 protein: CSVRGSHNEQFF

D gene: -
V gene: TRBV12-3/TRBV12-4
J gene: TRBJ2-5
clone size: -
CDR3 DNA: TGTGCCAGCAGTTTAACACAGGGTTCCCAGTACTTC
CDR3 protein: CASSLTQGSQYF

D gene: -
V gene: TRBV3-1/TRBV3-2
J gene: TRBJ1-6
clone size: few
CDR3 DNA: TGTGCCAGCAGCCAAGGTTCTCTGAGCTCGAATTCACCCCTCCACTTT
CDR3 protein: CASSQGSLSSNSPLHF

D gene: -
V gene: TRBV7-8
J gene: TRBJ2-5
clone size: -
CDR3 DNA: TGTGCCAGCAGCTTAGTCCAAACTCAGACCCAGTACTTC
CDR3 protein: CASSLVQTQTQYF

D gene: -
V gene: TRBV9
J gene: TRBJ2-1
clone size: once
CDR3 DNA: TGTGCCAGCAGCGTGGGGGGGGGCACATACAATGAGCAGTTCTTC
CDR3 protein: CASSVGGGTYNEQFF

D gene: -
V gene: TRBV5-1
J gene: TRBJ2-5
clone size: -
CDR3 DNA: TGCGCCAGCAGCTTTAGCCAGACGCAAGAGACCCAGTACTTC
CDR3 protein: CASSFSQTQETQYF

D gene: TRBD2
V gene: TRBV19
J gene: TRBJ2-7
clone size: -
CDR3 DNA: TGTGCCAGTAGTACAAGCGGGGGACCCTACGAGCAGTACTTC
CDR3 protein: CASSTSGGPYEQYF

D gene: TRBD2
V gene: TRBV30
J gene: TRBJ2-1
clone size: -
CDR3 DNA: TGTGCCAGAAGCGGGGGGGGTTCCAATGAGCAGTTCTTC
CDR3 protein: CARSGGGSNEQFF

D gene: TRBD1
V gene: TRBV3-1/TRBV3-2
J gene: TRBJ2-1
clone size: once
CDR3 DNA: TGTGCCAGCAGTCGATCCTCGGGGACAGGGGAAAACAATGAGCAGTTCTTC
CDR3 protein: CASSRSSGTGENNEQFF

D gene: TRBD2
V gene: TRBV27
J gene: TRBJ2-5
clone size: -
CDR3 DNA: TGTGCCAGCAGTGCCTTCTTGGGGACTAGCGGGGGGGCGGAAGAGACCCAGTACTTC
CDR3 protein: CASSAFLGTSGGAEETQYF

D gene: -
V gene: TRBV2
J gene: TRBJ2-5
clone size: -
CDR3 DNA: TGTGCCAGCAGTTCCGGGGGGACCCAGTACTTC
CDR3 protein: CASSSGGTQYF

D gene: -
V gene: TRBV6-2/TRBV6-3
J gene: TRBJ1-2
clone size: -
CDR3 DNA: TGTGCCAGCAGTTACGATCGTGTCTATCGGCTCCGACATGGGCTGTATGGCTACACTTTC
CDR3 protein: CASSYDRVYRLRHGLYGYTF

D gene: -
V gene: TRBV5-4
J gene: TRBJ2-3
clone size: -
CDR3 DNA: TGTGCCAGCAGCTCCGCCAGGGAGGCTAGCACAGATACGCAGTATTTT
CDR3 protein: CASSSAREASTDTQYF

D gene: TRBD1
V gene: TRBV5-1
J gene: TRBJ2-3
clone size: -
CDR3 DNA: TGCGCCAGCAGCTTGGGTATTCTCGCCAGGGGGCACACAGATACGCAGTATTTT
CDR3 protein: CASSLGILARGHTDTQYF

D gene: TRBD2
V gene: TRBV7-2
J gene: TRBJ2-3
clone size: -
CDR3 DNA: TGTGCCAGCAGTCTAGGACTAGCGACAGATACGCAGTATTTT
CDR3 protein: CASSLGLATDTQYF

D gene: -
V gene: TRBV6-6
J gene: TRBJ2-3
clone size: once
CDR3 DNA: TGTGCCAGCAGTTACTACAGGGCCGAGGATACGCAGTATTTT
CDR3 protein: CASSYYRAEDTQYF

D gene: -
V gene: TRBV27
J gene: TRBJ2-2
clone size: -
CDR3 DNA: TGTGCCAGCAGTCCACGGGCAGGGTTAGGGGCCGGGGAGCTGTTTTTT
CDR3 protein: CASSPRAGLGAGELFF

D gene: TRBD2
V gene: TRBV2
J gene: TRBJ2-3
clone size: -
CDR3 DNA: TGTGCCAGCGTACGGTGGGCGGGGGAGGCAGATACGCAGTATTTT
CDR3 protein: CASVRWAGEADTQYF